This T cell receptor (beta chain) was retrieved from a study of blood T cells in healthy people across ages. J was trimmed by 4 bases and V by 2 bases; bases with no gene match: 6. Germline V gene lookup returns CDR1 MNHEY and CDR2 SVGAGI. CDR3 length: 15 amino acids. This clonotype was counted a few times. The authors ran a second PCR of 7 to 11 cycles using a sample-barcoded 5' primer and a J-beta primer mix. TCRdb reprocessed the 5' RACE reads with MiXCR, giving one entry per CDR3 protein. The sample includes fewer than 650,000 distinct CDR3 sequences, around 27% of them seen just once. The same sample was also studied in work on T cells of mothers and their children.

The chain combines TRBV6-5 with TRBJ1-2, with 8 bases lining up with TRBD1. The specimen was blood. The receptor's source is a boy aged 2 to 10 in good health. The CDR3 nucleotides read TGTGCCAGCAGTTACGACCCAGGGGGCGTCTATGGCTACACCTTC. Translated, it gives CASSYDPGGVYGYTF.